Below, 7 T cell receptor beta chains from the same sample are listed, as sequenced in a study of OX40 agonist ivuxolimab in advanced cancers. Repertoires were generated with immunoSEQ multiplex PCR, while TCRdb's copy carries only in-frame clones and drops some. In the table there are 99,000 or so clones, less than 95% of which are singletons. The sequences come from CD4+ or CD8+ T cells sorted from blood, collected in a trial of the OX40 agonist ivuxolimab. The receptor set was obtained from an adult with an advanced solid tumor such as melanoma, head and neck, liver or kidney cancer.

This clone was seen only a few times. This chain uses TRBV29-1 with TRBJ1-1; D call uncertain. V shed 5 bases and J shed 0 bases, with 7 bases lying between them. CDR3 size: 12 residues. Per the germline V gene, CDR1 is SQVTM and CDR2 is ANQGSEA. CDR3: CSVIRVNTEAFF. The CDR3 DNA reads as TGCAGCGTTATCAGAGTGAACACTGAAGCTTTCTTT.

The chain has TRBV5-4 and TRBJ2-3; D not resolved. Per the germline V gene, CDR1 is SGHNT and CDR2 is YYREEE (reference sequence). Deletions cut 4 bases from V and 2 bases from J, with 14 bases between. The CDR3 consists of 15 residues. The CDR3 DNA sequence: TGTGCCAGCAGCGTCCAGGCGGATTCCACAGATACGCAGTATTTT. This translates into CASSVQADSTDTQYF.

J is TRBJ2-7 and V is TRBV5-1; no clear D gene. Germline V gene lookup returns CDR1 SGHRS and CDR2 YFSETQ. V was shortened by 0 bases and J by 2 bases, with 9 bases between the two germline ends. The CDR3 has 14 amino acids. This CDR3 reads CASSLAMATYEQYF. The CDR3 region has the DNA TGCGCCAGCAGCTTGGCCATGGCCACCTACGAGCAGTACTTC.

This CDR3 is CSAQGQMNTEAFF. In DNA, the CDR3 is TGCAGCGCTCAGGGACAGATGAACACTGAAGCTTTCTTT. This chain connects TRBV29-1 to TRBJ1-1; 7 nucleotides agree with TRBD1. With V trimmed by 7 bases and J by 0 bases, 5 bases remained unmatched. CDR3 length: 13 residues. From germline, CDR1 is SQVTM and CDR2 ANQGSEA.

V is TRBV4-3 and J is TRBJ2-7, with 8 bases lining up with TRBD2. Per germline, CDR1 LGHNA and CDR2 YSLEER. V lost 0 bases, J lost 2 bases, and 3 bases stayed unmatched. The CDR3 extends over 15 amino acids. The CDR3 DNA follows: TGCGCCAGCAGCCAAGACGGCGGGAGGCCCTACGAGCAGTACTTC. This sequence encodes CASSQDGGRPYEQYF.

The genes are TRBV5-1 and TRBJ1-2; no firm D call. Between the trimmed V and J ends, which lost 0 bases and 2 bases, there was a span of 8 bases. Germline V gene data show CDR1 as SGHRS and CDR2 as YFSETQ. The CDR3 length is 14 residues. This CDR3 reads CASSLGGRNYGYTF. The CDR3 region has the DNA TGCGCCAGCAGCTTGGGTGGCAGGAACTATGGCTACACCTTC.

V and J are TRBV19 and TRBJ2-7; possibly TRBD2 for D (6 bases). Germline V gene data show CDR1 as LNHDA and CDR2 as SQIVND (reference sequence). V was shortened by 1 base and J by 4 bases, with 8 bases between the two germline ends. The CDR3 runs 13 residues. CDR3 residues: CASSIAGGYEQYF. In nucleotides, the CDR3 is TGTGCCAGTAGTATAGCCGGAGGGTACGAGCAGTACTTC.